This T cell receptor (beta chain) was identified in a study of metastatic and nonmetastatic thyroid tumors (dated by TCRdb to about 2020). With respect to the entire study: The researchers compared repertoires between peripheral blood samples and tumor or nodule tissue samples from patients with malignant or benign thyroid disease.

The library was made by PCR. Sequenced using an Illumina HiSeq 4000. High-throughput sequencing was used to profile the TCR beta-chain CDR3 region of each patient. Per the source publication's procedure: CDR3 differences across clinicopathological groups were used to build a classifier for discriminating distant-metastatic papillary thyroid cancer patients. The Shannon index was used to measure repertoire diversity, and the Morisita-Horn index was used to measure how similar tumor and blood repertoires were. TCRdb trimmed the raw reads at Q25, called clones with MiXCR and kept productive beta chains. The authors' filters were not applied to this entry. For this sample the table gives approximately 70,000 clones, of which roughly 18% were detected only once. Roughly 12% of the sample rests with the top ten. No patient had received any treatment before thyroid surgery. Patient clinical samples collected from about 2011 to 2019 were retrospectively analysed using T-cell receptor beta sequencing.

Relative to germline, V is 3 bases shorter and J is 9 bases shorter, with 17 bases between their ends. CDR1 and CDR2 are drawn from the germline V gene: MDHEN, SYDVKM. Reading from cysteine to phenylalanine, the CDR3 counts 15 amino acids. The DNA shown is the 45-base CDR3, in frame from base 1. Study-wide conclusions, independent of this receptor: In both blood and tumor samples, TCR beta diversity was reported to be significantly higher in malignant tumors than in benign nodules.

This clone came up many times. Its antigen is currently not known. No base qualities exist here, and no much larger clone lies one base off it. This receptor was identified in a female donor with papillary thyroid cancer or a benign thyroid nodule (not recorded which). Some clones in this sample may be carry-over from other donors' samples. Sequences were obtained from blood. The rearrangement joined TRBV28 to TRBJ2-2, with TRBD1 perhaps the D gene, on 6 matching bases. The DNA is TGTGCCAGCAGTTTTGGAGGACAGTCCTCAAGGGAGCTGTTTTTT. Translated, this is CASSFGGQSSRELFF.